The next 8 T cell receptor beta chains were all read from a single sample in a study of blood T cell repertoires in COVID-19 (dated by TCRdb to the early 2020s). The library was produced with the immunoSEQ multiplex PCR assay. TCRdb re-hosts the immuneACCESS table, in-frame sequences only. Its copies lack some clones; in the studies checked, an unresolved V gene accounts for under half of them, and the cause for the rest is not known. The sample has 150,000 to 200,000 clones on record, roughly 86% of them singletons. The top ten clonotypes cover less than 3.5% of the sample. Specimen: peripheral blood. These receptor sequences come from a man between 65 and 80 years old with acute or convalescent COVID-19.

A single count supports this clone. The V call is TRBV18, the J call TRBJ2-4; D possibly corresponds to TRBD1 (6 bases). The V end lost 1 base, the J end lost 1 base, and 11 bases lay between the germline ends. The CDR3 contains 16 residues. Germline values: CDR1 KGHSH, CDR2 LQKENI. The CDR3 is CASSPRNREAKNIQYF. For the CDR3, the DNA is TGTGCCAGCTCACCACGTAACAGGGAGGCCAAAAACATTCAGTACTTC.

This chain connects TRBV7-2 to TRBJ1-5; 11 bases are a match to TRBD1. The CDR3 contains 16 residues. V shed 5 bases, J shed 2 bases, and the junction held 5 bases outside the gene matches. Germline values: CDR1 SGHTA, CDR2 FQGNSA. The CDR3 here is CASSTGQGARNQPQHF. CDR3 nucleotides: TGTGCCAGCAGCACTGGACAGGGGGCTCGCAATCAGCCCCAGCATTTT.

The chain carries TRBV30 and TRBJ2-7, with D perhaps matching TRBD2 (5 bases). V was pared by 5 bases and J by 3 bases, with 14 bases between. CDR1 GTSNPN and CDR2 SVGIG come from the germline V gene (reference sequence). This CDR3 spans 13 amino acids. Here the CDR3 reads CAWSTGFLYEQYF. The CDR3 nucleotides are TGTGCCTGGTCGACGGGGTTCCTCTACGAGCAGTACTTC. Filled out from reference TRBV30 and TRBJ2-7, the complete variable domain reads SQTIHQWPATLVQPVGSPLSLECTVEGTSNPNLYWYRQAAGRGLQLLFYSVGIGQISSEVPQNLSASRPQDRQFILSSKKLLLSDSGFYLCAWSTGFLYEQYFGPGTRLTVT.

The gene calls are TRBV6-2 or TRBV6-3 and TRBJ1-2; D call uncertain. This CDR3 is 15 amino acids long. The germline V gene has CDR1 MNHEY and CDR2 SVGEGT. V was cut by 0 bases and J by 4 bases, with 12 bases left in between. In DNA form, the CDR3 reads TGTGCCAGCAGTTACTCAGAAGTGCGCATCTATGGCTACACCTTC. It translates to CASSYSEVRIYGYTF.

The V call is TRBV18, the J call TRBJ1-3; D may be TRBD1 (6 bases). V was pared by 6 bases and J by 3 bases, with 15 bases between. CDR1 is KGHSH, CDR2 LQKENI, per germline. CDR3 length equals 15 residues. CDR3 in DNA: TGTGCCAGCTCCGAAACCCAGGGGAATGGAAACACCATATATTTT. It codes for CASSETQGNGNTIYF.

The J gene is TRBJ1-1, the V gene TRBV5-1; D is uncertain. The germline gives CDR1 SGHRS, CDR2 YFSETQ. CDR3 length equals 13 residues. The V end lost 5 bases, the J end lost 1 base, and 9 bases lay between the germline ends. The CDR3 DNA reads as TGCGCCAGCAGTTCGAACTGGAACACTGAAGCTTTCTTT. Amino acids: CASSSNWNTEAFF. Using reference TRBV5-1 and TRBJ1-1 for the parts outside the CDR3, the full variable domain is KAGVTQTPRYLIKTRGQQVTLSCSPISGHRSVSWYQQTPGQGLQFLFEYFSETQRNKGNFPGRFSGRQFSNSRSEMNVSTLELGDSALYLCASSSNWNTEAFFGQGTRLTVV.

The genes are TRBV4-1 and TRBJ2-2, with D tentatively TRBD1 (8 bases). Germline V gene data show CDR1 as MGHRA and CDR2 as YSYEKL. Trimming removed 4 bases at V and 4 bases at J, with 13 bases between. The CDR3 loop spans 15 amino acids. The CDR3 bases are TGCGCCAGCAGCCTACAGGGGGGGAGCACCGGGGAGCTGTTTTTT. Amino acids: CASSLQGGSTGELFF.

The gene calls are TRBV4-3 and TRBJ2-1; 8 bases are a match to TRBD1. The junction had 10 bases not matched to a gene; V was cut back by 0 bases and J by 9 bases. CDR1 LGHNA and CDR2 YSLEER come from the germline V gene. The CDR3 length is 16 residues. The CDR3 region has the DNA TGCGCCAGCAGCCAAGACGTTCCAGGGGGCTTTAGTGAGCAGTTCTTC. Translating it yields CASSQDVPGGFSEQFF.